This paragraph reports one TCR beta chain. Other nucleotide sequences in the sample specify the same CDR3. The data are from a study of blood T cell repertoires in COVID-19. About the research overall: The United States, Italy and Spain provided the acute and convalescent COVID-19 samples. The cDNA or gDNA used as material had been derived from T cells, B-cell-depleted T cells, or PBMCs.

With 2 bases removed from V and 2 bases from J, the gap between germline ends came to 8 bases. The germline V gene has CDR1 SGHRS and CDR2 YFSETQ. The CDR3 has 14 residues. Per the original data handling: Researchers report that nucleated cell counts were estimated from reference gene primer amplification. Profiling relied on immunoSEQ multiplex PCR, and the TCRdb table lists in-frame clones only, not all of them. That table is the source of V, J and clone size, and D and trimming were worked out from the DNA. The table lists about 210,000 clones, about 88% of them singletons. This receptor was taken from a man between 65 and 85 years old with acute or convalescent COVID-19. V gene TRBV5-1 combines with J gene TRBJ1-3; D gene unclear. The sequenced sample was peripheral blood. The CDR3 region is CASSLGGAGNTIYF. CDR3 DNA: TGCGCCAGCAGCTTAGGAGGTGCTGGAAACACCATATATTTT.